These T cell receptor beta chains were read from a single sample in a study of regulatory T cells in long-lasting Graves disease. TCRdb re-analysed the multiplex PCR reads in MiXCR, keeping a single row per CDR3 protein. The table includes hundreds of thousands of distinct CDR3 sequences, under 20% detected once. A further study also used this sample, focusing on T cells in Graves' hyperthyroidism and ophthalmopathy.

Sequenced material: peripheral blood mononuclear cells (PBMCs), taken at new diagnosis, from a patient treated with antithyroid drugs. The receptors derive from a woman aged 25-40 years with Graves disease. Both conserved end residues are part of each CDR3. The order of the fields is J gene, V gene, CDR3 protein.

j_call: TRBJ2-3
v_call: TRBV6-1
cdr3_aa: CASTGGSHDTQYF

j_call: TRBJ2-1
v_call: TRBV19
cdr3_aa: CASSIGGGYRQFF

j_call: TRBJ2-1
v_call: TRBV3-1
cdr3_aa: CASSGGLGNEQFF

j_call: TRBJ1-6
v_call: TRBV30
cdr3_aa: CAWRVGDYNSPLHF

j_call: TRBJ2-7
v_call: TRBV5-6
cdr3_aa: CASSLGLGGGSYEQYF

j_call: TRBJ1-1
v_call: TRBV20-1
cdr3_aa: CSATLGGATEAFF

j_call: TRBJ2-7
v_call: TRBV6-1
cdr3_aa: CASSNQDRGLF

j_call: TRBJ2-1
v_call: TRBV2
cdr3_aa: CASSVGKGEQFF

j_call: TRBJ1-5
v_call: TRBV28
cdr3_aa: CASSQNQPQHF

j_call: TRBJ2-2
v_call: TRBV11-2
cdr3_aa: CASSQYPGTANTGELFF

j_call: TRBJ1-1
v_call: TRBV2
cdr3_aa: CASSEVPQARQAFF

j_call: TRBJ2-7
v_call: TRBV5-5
cdr3_aa: CASSPWLAAYEQYF

j_call: TRBJ2-3
v_call: TRBV20-1
cdr3_aa: CSTITGTSPDTQYF

j_call: TRBJ1-2
v_call: TRBV7-2
cdr3_aa: CASSFLGGLRGYTF

j_call: TRBJ1-1
v_call: TRBV5-1
cdr3_aa: CASSLFQGRITEAFF

j_call: TRBJ2-1
v_call: TRBV6-1
cdr3_aa: CASSDRLAGGNEQFF

j_call: TRBJ1-1
v_call: TRBV20-1
cdr3_aa: CSARGWTGNITEAFF

j_call: TRBJ2-7
v_call: TRBV7-3
cdr3_aa: CASSLYLAGNYEQYF

j_call: TRBJ1-5
v_call: TRBV28
cdr3_aa: CASRDAAWAGTQPQHF

j_call: TRBJ2-3
v_call: TRBV7-9
cdr3_aa: CASSSGQALWQYF

j_call: TRBJ2-4
v_call: TRBV7-9
cdr3_aa: CATRKGDGSSQNIQYF

j_call: TRBJ1-1
v_call: TRBV25-1
cdr3_aa: CASNSDRSPAFF

j_call: TRBJ1-1
v_call: TRBV5-1
cdr3_aa: CASSLNGAGTEAFF

j_call: TRBJ2-7
v_call: TRBV12-3/TRBV12-4
cdr3_aa: CASSLDRGTGWEQYF

j_call: TRBJ1-3
v_call: TRBV5-1
cdr3_aa: CASSLEASGNTIYF

j_call: TRBJ2-7
v_call: TRBV30
cdr3_aa: CAWSVEGPGAYEQYF

j_call: TRBJ2-1
v_call: TRBV11-3
cdr3_aa: CASSLTLGLAGDSYNEQFF

j_call: TRBJ1-6
v_call: TRBV3-1
cdr3_aa: CASSQVAGNSPLHF

j_call: TRBJ2-2
v_call: TRBV7-2
cdr3_aa: CASSYGTGGPNTGELFF

j_call: TRBJ1-1
v_call: TRBV9
cdr3_aa: CASSVGGGLSEAFF

j_call: TRBJ2-7
v_call: TRBV9
cdr3_aa: CASSPRRAFYEQYF

j_call: TRBJ1-1
v_call: TRBV2
cdr3_aa: CASRETENTEAFF